Shown below are 22 T cell receptor beta chains from a single sample sequenced in a study of T-cell reconstitution after alpha-beta-depleted transplantation in children. Unique molecular identifiers tagged the TCRbeta library. Using its own MiXCR run on the PCR reads, TCRdb lists one record per CDR3 protein. The sample holds about 200,000 distinct CDR3 sequences, around 9.2% seen once. The material sequenced was PBMCs, mostly from graft donor cells, taken 360 days after TCRalphabeta/CD19-depleted stem cell transplant. These receptor sequences come from a male patient aged 2-15 years who had a stem cell transplant for acute myeloid leukemia, so the T cells may come from the graft donor.

The rearrangement links TRBV29-1 to TRBJ2-3; no clear D gene. The CDR3 covers 14 residues. V gave up 4 bases and J gave up 3 bases, with 14 bases separating them. Germline CDR1 is SQVTM and CDR2 is ANQGSEA. CDR3 sequence: CSVVGPSVTDTQYF. The CDR3 DNA reads TGCAGCGTTGTTGGCCCCTCCGTAACAGATACGCAGTATTTT.

Ten or more counts support this clonotype. The chain has TRBV9 and TRBJ2-7, with D perhaps TRBD1 (6 bases). V lost 2 bases, J lost 6 bases, and 6 bases lay in between. This CDR3 region has 11 residues. From germline, CDR1 is SGDLS and CDR2 YYNGEE. CDR3: CASSVTGEQYF. The DNA of the CDR3 is TGTGCCAGCAGCGTGACAGGCGAGCAGTACTTC.

This clonotype was detected only a few times. This chain connects TRBV27 to TRBJ2-3, with 11 bases lining up with TRBD2. This CDR3 is 17 amino acids long. Germline V gives CDR1 MNHEY, CDR2 SMNVEV (reference sequence). Trimming cost V 4 bases and J 3 bases; bases outside gene matches: 9. As DNA, the CDR3 is TGTGCCAGCAGTTCAAAAATAGCGGGGGGGGAAACAGATACGCAGTATTTT. Protein sequence: CASSSKIAGGETDTQYF.

The V and J genes are TRBV6-1 and TRBJ2-5; D possibly uses TRBD1 or TRBD2 (6 bases each). Trimming removed 7 bases at V and 5 bases at J, with 20 bases between. There are 15 residues in the CDR3. CDR1 is MNHNS, CDR2 SASEGT, per germline. The CDR3 reads CASTQGGPREETQYF. CDR3 DNA: TGTGCCAGCACCCAAGGGGGGCCGAGGGAGGAGACCCAGTACTTC.

This clonotype occurred many times. The chain recombines TRBV12-3 or TRBV12-4 with TRBJ2-4, with D perhaps TRBD2 (5 bases). V shed 5 bases and J shed 3 bases, with 8 bases lying between them. The length of the CDR3 is 13 residues. DNA for the CDR3: TGTGCCAGCAGTCACCGGGACAAAAACATTCAGTACTTC. Its translation is CASSHRDKNIQYF.

Ten or more counts support this clonotype. V is TRBV4-3 and J is TRBJ2-7; TRBD2 matches at 7 bases. Germline V gene lookup returns CDR1 LGHNA and CDR2 YSLEER. V was clipped by 4 bases and J by 0 bases; unmatched bases: 3. The CDR3 spans 14 residues. The CDR3 region has the DNA TGCGCCAGCAGCCTACTAGCGAACTCCTACGAGCAGTACTTC. This codes for CASSLLANSYEQYF.

The sample holds a few counts of this clonotype. This chain links TRBV7-2 with TRBJ2-1; tentative D call: TRBD2 (6 bases). CDR1 is SGHTA, CDR2 FQGNSA, per germline. The CDR3 sequence is 16 residues long. V dropped 3 bases and J dropped 0 bases, with 12 bases sitting between them. The DNA of the CDR3 is TGTGCCAGCAGCTTCTCTAGCGCCAGCTCCTACAATGAGCAGTTCTTC. Protein: CASSFSSASSYNEQFF.

In this sample, this clonotype turned up many times. This rearrangement joins TRBV12-3 or TRBV12-4 to TRBJ2-1, with D unresolved. V lost 7 bases to trimming and J lost 4 bases, with 20 bases between them. The CDR3 is 16 residues long. The CDR3 region has the DNA TGTGCCAGCACCCCAACCCGGAGTAGTGCTTACAATGAGCAGTTCTTC. It translates to CASTPTRSSAYNEQFF.

Only a few counts were recorded for this clonotype. The chain uses TRBV10-2 and TRBJ2-7; TRBD2 agrees at 11 bases. The germline V gene has CDR1 WSHSY and CDR2 SAAADI. The ends lost 7 bases at V and 0 bases at J; junction bases unmatched: 2. The CDR3 loop spans 14 amino acids. This CDR3 is CASTTSGVSYEQYF. In nucleotides, the CDR3 is TGCGCCAGCACGACTAGCGGGGTCTCCTACGAGCAGTACTTC.

This clonotype appeared a single time. The chain has TRBV18 and TRBJ2-5, with 9 bases that match TRBD2. The CDR3 contains 14 residues. CDR1 and CDR2 from the germline V gene are KGHSH and LQKENI. V shed 3 bases and J 3 bases; nucleotides not matched to a gene: 2. The CDR3 coding sequence is TGTGCCAGCTCACCGTGGACTAGCGAAGAGACCCAGTACTTC. The encoded protein is CASSPWTSEETQYF.

This clonotype came up a few times. The chain uses TRBV7-2 and TRBJ2-3, with TRBD2 matching over 8 bases. CDR3 length equals 16 residues. V was pared by 5 bases and J by 4 bases, with 11 bases of the junction left unmatched. Germline values: CDR1 SGHTA, CDR2 FQGNSA. The CDR3, as DNA: TGTGCCAGCAGCCGACGGTCGGGAGGGCCCCCAGATACGCAGTATTTT. Translated, it gives CASSRRSGGPPDTQYF.

This clonotype was seen a few times. The chain has TRBV2 and TRBJ1-5; TRBD1 matches 8 bases. The CDR3 is 16 residues long. Unmatched junction bases numbered 4, after V lost 3 bases and J lost 0 bases. From germline, CDR1 is SNHLY and CDR2 FYNNEI. In DNA form, the CDR3 reads TGTGCCAGCAGTGAGCAGGGGGCCAGTAGCAATCAGCCCCAGCATTTT. Amino acid sequence: CASSEQGASSNQPQHF.

A remark on this clonotype: Compared with germline, one end of the junction differs, possibly owing to a read error. This chain links TRBV20-1 with TRBJ2-5, with TRBD1 as a possible D gene (5 bases). The CDR3 is made up of 14 amino acids. Germline V gene sequence: CDR1 DFQATT, CDR2 SNEGSKA (reference sequence). CDR3 sequence (DNA): TGCAGTGCTATCTCCCAGCAGGGTGGAGAGACCGAGTACTTC. Amino acid sequence: CSAISQQGGETEYF.

The chain couples TRBV30 to TRBJ1-2; 7 bases map to TRBD1. The CDR3 extends over 14 amino acids. Germline-derived CDR1 and CDR2 are GTSNPN and SVGIG (reference sequence). V lost 3 bases to trimming and J lost 2 bases; unmatched junction nucleotides: 6. CDR3 amino acids: CAWRARQGNYGYTF. CDR3 nucleotides: TGTGCCTGGAGAGCCCGACAGGGAAACTATGGCTACACCTTC.

This clonotype was detected ten times or more. This sequence joins TRBV29-1 and TRBJ1-5, with D maybe TRBD1 (6 bases). V lost 7 bases to trimming and J lost 3 bases, with 10 bases between them. The CDR3 has 12 residues. Germline lookup yields CDR1 SQVTM and CDR2 ANQGSEA. The CDR3 nucleotides read TGCAGCGCCGGACAGCTCAATCAGCCCCAGCATTTT. This gives the protein CSAGQLNQPQHF.

In its sample, this clonotype was seen a few times. The gene calls are TRBV10-3 and TRBJ1-3; 8 positions agree with TRBD1. The CDR3 is 16 residues long. Germline-derived CDR1 and CDR2 are ENHRY and SYGVKD. J lost 4 bases, V lost 3 bases, and 8 bases had no gene match. In DNA, the CDR3 is TGTGCCATCAGTGACCGTGGCAGGGGGCCCGGAAACACCATATATTTT. Residues: CAISDRGRGPGNTIYF.

In this sample, this clonotype turned up many times. This chain uses TRBV12-3 or TRBV12-4 with TRBJ2-1; 8 bases map to TRBD2. V lost 4 bases to trimming and J lost 10 bases; unmatched junction nucleotides: 9. The CDR3 is 14 amino acids. CDR3 bases: TGTGCCAGCAGTTCCCCGGGACTAGTAAGCGAGCAGTTCTTC. This gives the protein CASSSPGLVSEQFF.

The chain recombines TRBV7-8 with TRBJ2-7; D may be TRBD1 (6 bases). V was clipped by 1 base and J by 3 bases, with 10 bases between them. Germline values: CDR1 SGHVS, CDR2 FQNEAQ. The CDR3 sequence is 14 residues long. CDR3 nucleotide sequence: TGTGCCAGCAGCTTAGAAGGACAGATCTACGAGCAGTACTTC. Protein product: CASSLEGQIYEQYF.

There are many counts of this clonotype. The chain combines TRBV10-3 with TRBJ2-7; 10 nucleotides line up with TRBD1. Germline lookup yields CDR1 ENHRY and CDR2 SYGVKD. The ends lost 6 bases at V and 7 bases at J; junction bases unmatched: 9. The CDR3 is 14 amino acids. Here the CDR3 reads CAIRGTGALLEQYF. The CDR3 nucleotides read TGTGCCATCAGGGGGACAGGGGCCCTCCTGGAGCAGTACTTC.

V usage is TRBV20-1 and J usage is TRBJ1-6; tentative D call: TRBD1 (5 bases). V lost 2 bases to trimming and J lost 0 bases, with 11 bases between them. This CDR3 has 16 amino acids. CDR1 and CDR2 (germline): DFQATT, SNEGSKA (reference sequence). In DNA form, the CDR3 reads TGCAGTGCTAGACCCCGGGGGAGCTCCTATAATTCACCCCTCCACTTT. Encoded protein: CSARPRGSSYNSPLHF.

This chain connects TRBV7-2 to TRBJ2-1, with 8 bases aligning to TRBD2. This CDR3 contains 14 residues. V lost 0 bases, J lost 8 bases, and 3 bases stayed unmatched. The germline gives CDR1 SGHTA, CDR2 FQGNSA. The CDR3 here is CASSLAREGYEQFF. In DNA, the CDR3 is TGTGCCAGCAGCTTAGCACGGGAGGGATATGAGCAGTTCTTC.

This clonotype was detected only once. The V call is TRBV20-1, the J call TRBJ2-6; no clear D gene. V shed 3 bases and J shed 4 bases, with 10 bases lying between them. CDR3 size: 14 residues. The V gene's germline CDR1 is DFQATT and CDR2 SNEGSKA (reference sequence). The DNA for the CDR3 is TGCAGTGCTAGCCAAGGGTCCGGGGCCAACGTCCTGACTTTC. It translates to CSASQGSGANVLTF.